The 8 T cell receptor beta chains presented below share a single source sample, sequenced in a study of T cell repertoires in cytomegalovirus infection (dated by TCRdb to between 2018 and 2021). This sample was sequenced with an Illumina HiSeq 1500. TCRdb redid the processing of the public reads, applying fastp at Q25 and MiXCR, and retained in-frame beta chains. Every CDR3 protein is listed once, alongside the most common genes and DNA of its rows. In all, the sample holds more than 400,000 distinct CDR3 sequences, and about 30% of those were seen once. The ten largest account for roughly an eighth of the sample. The material sequenced was PBMCs. These receptors were collected from a human donor in good health (CMV status not recorded). Some clones in this sample may be carry-over from other donors' samples.

The chain joins TRBV20-1 to TRBJ2-7; D is possibly TRBD2 (6 bases). Trimming left V 6 bases short and J 6 bases short, with 15 bases between. Germline assignment: CDR1 DFQATT and CDR2 SNEGSKA (reference sequence). This CDR3 region has 12 residues. The CDR3 reads CSAAGSGGEQYV. DNA for the CDR3: TGCAGTGCGGCGGGGTCGGGTGGCGAGCAGTACGTC.

This clonotype was counted at least ten times. The V call is TRBV7-2, the J call TRBJ1-4; TRBD1 matches at 8 bases. Looked up from germline, CDR1 is SGHTA and CDR2 is FQGNSA. The CDR3 is made up of 15 amino acids. V trimming: 5 bases; J trimming: 8 bases; junction bases outside the gene matches: 10. The CDR3 DNA is TGTGCCAGCAGCAACGCACAGGGGGTGGGAGAAAAACTGTTTTTT. It specifies CASSNAQGVGEKLFF.

The gene calls are TRBV20-1 and TRBJ2-7, with no clear D. The CDR3 is 13 amino acids. V was pared by 0 bases and J by 6 bases, with 12 bases between. Looked up from germline, CDR1 is DFQATT and CDR2 is SNEGSKA (reference sequence). The CDR3 nucleotides are TGCAGTGCTAGAGAGATAAATTTTGGCGAGCAGTACGTC. Translation: CSAREINFGEQYV.

This chain connects TRBV6-2 or TRBV6-3 to TRBJ1-5; possibly TRBD1 for D (6 bases). There are 14 residues in the CDR3. In germline, CDR1 is MNHEY, CDR2 SVGEGT. Trimming took off 5 bases at V and 6 bases at J, with 14 bases between the two ends. This CDR3 reads CASSPPQGSQPQHF. In DNA, the CDR3 is TGTGCCAGCAGTCCACCTCAGGGGAGTCAGCCCCAGCATTTT.

The chain is built from TRBV19 and TRBJ1-1; 10 nucleotides align to TRBD1. Germline V gene sequence: CDR1 LNHDA, CDR2 SQIVND (reference sequence). The CDR3 covers 14 residues. J gave up 1 base and V 6 bases, and 2 bases lay outside the gene matches. The CDR3 reads CASRDRGTNTEAFF. The CDR3 DNA sequence: TGTGCCAGTAGGGACAGGGGGACGAACACTGAAGCTTTCTTT.

At least ten counts were recorded for this clonotype. Here the CDR3 reads CASSLRRQEQFF. The CDR3 DNA sequence: TGTGCCAGCAGCTTAAGACGCCAAGAGCAGTTCTTC. J is TRBJ2-1 and V is TRBV7-2; D not certain. Germline values: CDR1 SGHTA, CDR2 FQGNSA. Trimming took 2 bases from V and 10 from J, leaving 9 bases between them. This CDR3 spans 12 amino acids.

This clonotype turned up a few times. The CDR3 nucleotides read TGTGCCAGCAGCCAGCCTACCTGGGGGCTCGGCTATGGCTACACCTTC. Translation: CASSQPTWGLGYGYTF. This rearrangement joins TRBV7-9 to TRBJ1-2; tentative D call: TRBD1 (6 bases). Germline V gene sequence: CDR1 SEHNR, CDR2 FQNEAQ (reference sequence). The V gene lost 5 bases and the J gene lost 4 bases, with 20 bases spanning the gap. The CDR3 has 16 amino acids.

The chain joins TRBV20-1 to TRBJ2-1; 14 bases map to TRBD2. CDR3 length equals 15 residues. V trimming: 0 bases; J trimming: 8 bases; junction bases outside the gene matches: 3. Germline lookup yields CDR1 DFQATT and CDR2 SNEGSKA (reference sequence). CDR3 loop: CSARDRLAGGDEQFF. For the CDR3, the DNA is TGCAGTGCTAGAGATCGACTAGCGGGAGGGGATGAGCAGTTCTTC.